This T cell receptor beta chain was obtained from a study of T cell changes during pregnancy in multiple sclerosis. Sequencing was performed with immunoSEQ multiplex PCR; in TCRdb, only in-frame clones are kept and a portion is missing. The sample yields roughly 110,000 clones, less than 95% seen once. This receptor was obtained from a female donor with multiple sclerosis, enrolled in a pregnancy study. Sequenced material: peripheral blood, taken before pregnancy.

This CDR3 is CASTFQIVTGTDNTGELFF. CDR3 coding DNA: TGCGCCAGCACCTTCCAAATCGTGACCGGGACAGACAACACCGGGGAGCTGTTTTTT. The chain carries TRBV5-1 and TRBJ2-2, with 7 bases lining up with TRBD1. Germline lookup yields CDR1 SGHRS and CDR2 YFSETQ. This CDR3 has 19 residues. With V trimmed by 6 bases and J by 2 bases, 19 bases remained unmatched.